This T cell receptor (beta chain) was retrieved from a study of blood T cell repertoires in COVID-19. Overall study: Researchers got acute and convalescent COVID-19 samples from the United States, Italy and Spain.

Profiled with immunoSEQ multiplex PCR; TCRdb holds only in-frame clones, not every one. The sample has 250,000 to 300,000 clones, about 85% seen once. The sample holds one count of this clone. The CDR3 totals 12 residues. Trimming pared 5 bases from V and 3 bases from J, leaving 10 bases between. Germline V CDR1 and CDR2: SQVTM, ANQGSEA. This rearrangement joins TRBV29-1 to TRBJ2-5; D ambiguous. Sequencing was performed on peripheral blood. The receptor was isolated from a man aged 18-30 years with active or convalescent COVID-19. CDR3 nucleotides: TGCAGCGTTCGACTCATGAAAGAGACCCAGTACTTC. This gives the protein CSVRLMKETQYF.